This TCR beta chain appears in the sequencing data of a study of T cell responses to AZD1222 COVID-19 vaccine. Assay used: immunoSEQ multiplex PCR; TCRdb lists only in-frame clones, some missing. The top ten clones hold 6.3% of a sample with about 130,000 clones, approximately 91% of them seen once. The study's findings and limits: White British ancestry dominated among donors, who included more females, and clonal diversity was possibly underestimated. The study sampled repertoires only after the peak T cell response.

V lost 3 bases, J lost 6 bases, and 10 bases stayed unmatched. The length of the CDR3 is 14 residues. Germline V gene data show CDR1 as DFQATT and CDR2 as SNEGSKA (reference sequence). Details on this clone: Its antigen is still unknown.

The sequence derives from an adult in good health. The gene calls are TRBV20-1 and TRBJ1-2; TRBD1 aligns across 7 bases. Sequences were derived from peripheral blood, sampled on day 0 of AZD1222 vaccination. CDR3 loop: CSASSPDRVNGYTF. The DNA for the CDR3 is TGCAGTGCTAGTTCCCCCGACAGGGTCAATGGCTACACCTTC.